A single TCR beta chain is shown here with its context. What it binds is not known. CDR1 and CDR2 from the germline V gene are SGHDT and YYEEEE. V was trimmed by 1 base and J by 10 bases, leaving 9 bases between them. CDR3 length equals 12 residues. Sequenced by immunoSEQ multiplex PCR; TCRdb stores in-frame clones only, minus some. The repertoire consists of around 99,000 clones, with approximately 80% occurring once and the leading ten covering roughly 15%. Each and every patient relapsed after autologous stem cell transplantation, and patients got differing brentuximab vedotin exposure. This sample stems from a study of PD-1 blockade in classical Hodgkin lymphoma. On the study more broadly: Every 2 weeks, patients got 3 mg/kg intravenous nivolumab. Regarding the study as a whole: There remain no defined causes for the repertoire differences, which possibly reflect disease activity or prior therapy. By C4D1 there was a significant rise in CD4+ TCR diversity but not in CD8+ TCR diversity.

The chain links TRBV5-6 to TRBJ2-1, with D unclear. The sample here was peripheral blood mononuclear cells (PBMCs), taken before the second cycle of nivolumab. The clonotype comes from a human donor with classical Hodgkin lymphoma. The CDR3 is CASSLTVGEQFF. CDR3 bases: TGTGCCAGCAGCTTGACAGTCGGGGAGCAGTTCTTC.